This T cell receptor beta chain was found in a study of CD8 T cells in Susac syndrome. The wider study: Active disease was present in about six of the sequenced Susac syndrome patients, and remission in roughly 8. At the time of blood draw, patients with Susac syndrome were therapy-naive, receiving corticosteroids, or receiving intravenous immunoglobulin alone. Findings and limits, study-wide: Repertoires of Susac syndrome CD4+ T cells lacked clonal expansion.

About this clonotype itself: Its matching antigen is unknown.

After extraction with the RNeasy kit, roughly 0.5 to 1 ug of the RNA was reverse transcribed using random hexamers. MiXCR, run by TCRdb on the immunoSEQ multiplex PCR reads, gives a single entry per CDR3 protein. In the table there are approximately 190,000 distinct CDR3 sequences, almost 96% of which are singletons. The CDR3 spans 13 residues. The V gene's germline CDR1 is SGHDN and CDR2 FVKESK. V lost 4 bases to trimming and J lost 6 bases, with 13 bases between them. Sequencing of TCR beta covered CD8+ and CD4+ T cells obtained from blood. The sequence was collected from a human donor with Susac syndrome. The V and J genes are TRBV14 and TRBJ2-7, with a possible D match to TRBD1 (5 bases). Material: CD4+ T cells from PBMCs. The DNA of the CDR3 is TGTGCCAGCAGCCCGTTCCAGGGAAGCGAGCAGTACTTC. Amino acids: CASSPFQGSEQYF.